The clone carrying this TCR beta chain was counted a few times. Its antigen is as yet unknown. Clones were sequenced by immunoSEQ multiplex PCR, and TCRdb holds only the in-frame ones, with some missing. In the table there are over 120,000 clones, about nine tenths of which are singletons. This sample was included in a study of T cell responses to AZD1222 COVID-19 vaccine. Points from the study as a whole: It was only a handful of AZD1222 recipients who were seropositive at baseline. Once two AZD1222 doses were given, Spike-specific TCR breadth and depth went up. Spike-wide vaccine-associated CD4 TCRs dominated at 160-218 and 743-854.

CDR1 and CDR2 from the germline V gene are SQVTM and ANQGSEA. Trimming cost V 6 bases and J 6 bases; bases outside gene matches: 12. This CDR3 is 14 amino acids long. The chain joins TRBV29-1 to TRBJ2-7; TRBD2 matches 9 bases. This material consisted of peripheral blood, taken on day 0 of AZD1222 vaccination. This clonotype originated in an adult in good health. The CDR3 DNA follows: TGCAGCGTGAAACACACCGGGACTAGCCCCGAGCAGTACTTC. Translating it yields CSVKHTGTSPEQYF.